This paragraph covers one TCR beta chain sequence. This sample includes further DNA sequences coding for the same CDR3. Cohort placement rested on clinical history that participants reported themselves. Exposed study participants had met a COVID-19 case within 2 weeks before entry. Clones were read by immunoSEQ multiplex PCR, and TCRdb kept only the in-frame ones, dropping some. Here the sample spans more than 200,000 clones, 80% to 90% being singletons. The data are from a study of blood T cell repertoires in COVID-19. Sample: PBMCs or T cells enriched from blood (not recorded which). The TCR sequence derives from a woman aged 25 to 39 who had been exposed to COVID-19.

CDR3 residues: CASSFGGGYNEQFF. CDR3 DNA sequence: TGTGCCAGCAGCTTCGGTGGAGGATACAATGAGCAGTTCTTC. The chain employs TRBV7-3 and TRBJ2-1; TRBD2 might be the D (5 bases). The CDR3 is made up of 14 amino acids. Trimming left V 3 bases short and J 4 bases short, with 10 bases between. Looked up from germline, CDR1 is SGHTA and CDR2 is FQGTGA. Full variable domain (rest looked up from reference TRBV7-3 and TRBJ2-1): GAGVSQTPSNKVTEKGKYVELRCDPISGHTALYWYRQSLGQGPEFLIYFQGTGAADDSGLPNDRFFAVRPEGSVSTLKIQRTERGDSAVYLCASSFGGGYNEQFFGPGTRLTVL.